This T cell receptor (beta chain) was captured in a study of Graves' ophthalmopathy and Graves' hyperthyroidism. General observations from the study: A majority of expanded thyroid clonotypes exceeding 0.001 frequency were likewise present in blood.

The authors amplified TCR beta CDR3 regions from RNA transcripts. Second-round multiplex PCR came after first-round RT-PCR with HTBI primers. TCRdb reprocessed the multiplex PCR reads with MiXCR, giving one entry per CDR3 protein. The table includes about 740,000 distinct CDR3 sequences, 35% to 50% detected once. Orbital computed tomography and thyroid ultrasound, along with TRAb, serum thyroxine and clinical symptoms, underpinned diagnosis. This CDR3 has 14 amino acids. The V end was cut by 1 base, the J end by 3 bases, with 6 bases between. In germline, CDR1 is SGHTA, CDR2 FQGNSA. This clonotype has only a few counts. Its specificity is unknown.

The source is an adult man with Graves' ophthalmopathy. The sequencing sample was made of peripheral blood. The rearrangement links TRBV7-2 to TRBJ2-2; D is unresolved. The DNA of the CDR3 is TGTGCCAGCAGCTTAGACGGGTACACCGGGGAGCTGTTTTTT. As protein: CASSLDGYTGELFF.